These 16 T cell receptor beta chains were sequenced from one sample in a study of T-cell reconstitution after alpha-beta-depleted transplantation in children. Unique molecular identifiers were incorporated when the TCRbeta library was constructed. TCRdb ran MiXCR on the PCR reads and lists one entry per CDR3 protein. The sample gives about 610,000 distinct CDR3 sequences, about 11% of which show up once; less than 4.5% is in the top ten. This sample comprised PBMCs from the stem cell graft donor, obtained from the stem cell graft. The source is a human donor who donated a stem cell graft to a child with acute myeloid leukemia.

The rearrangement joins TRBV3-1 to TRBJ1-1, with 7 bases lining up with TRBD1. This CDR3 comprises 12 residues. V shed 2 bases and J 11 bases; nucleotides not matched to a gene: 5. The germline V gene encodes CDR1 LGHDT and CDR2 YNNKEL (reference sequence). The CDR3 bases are TGTGCCAGCAGCCAACTGAACAGGGGCGCTTTCTTT. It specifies CASSQLNRGAFF. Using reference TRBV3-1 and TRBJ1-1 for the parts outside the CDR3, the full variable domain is DTAVSQTPKYLVTQMGNDKSIKCEQNLGHDTMYWYKQDSKKFLKIMFSYNNKELIINETVPNRFSPKSPDKAHLNLHINSLELGDSAVYFCASSQLNRGAFFGQGTRLTVV.

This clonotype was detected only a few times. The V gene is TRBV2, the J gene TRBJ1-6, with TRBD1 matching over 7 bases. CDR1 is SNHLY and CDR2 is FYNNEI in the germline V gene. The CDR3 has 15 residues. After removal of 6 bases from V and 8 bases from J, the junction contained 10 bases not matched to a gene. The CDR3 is CASRVQGRRDSPLHF. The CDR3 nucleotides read TGTGCCAGCAGGGTACAGGGGAGACGGGATTCACCCCTCCACTTT.

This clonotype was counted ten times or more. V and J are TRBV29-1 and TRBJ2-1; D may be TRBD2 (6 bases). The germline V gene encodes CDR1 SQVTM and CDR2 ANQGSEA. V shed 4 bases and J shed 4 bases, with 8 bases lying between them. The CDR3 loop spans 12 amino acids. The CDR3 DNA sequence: TGCAGCGTTGGGAGGGAGTACAATGAGCAGTTCTTC. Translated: CSVGREYNEQFF.

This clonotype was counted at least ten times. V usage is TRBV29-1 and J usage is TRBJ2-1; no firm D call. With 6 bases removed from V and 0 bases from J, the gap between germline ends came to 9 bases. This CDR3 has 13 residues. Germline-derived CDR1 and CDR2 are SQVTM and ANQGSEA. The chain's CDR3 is CSVATSSYNEQFF. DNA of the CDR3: TGCAGCGTCGCTACGAGCTCCTACAATGAGCAGTTCTTC.

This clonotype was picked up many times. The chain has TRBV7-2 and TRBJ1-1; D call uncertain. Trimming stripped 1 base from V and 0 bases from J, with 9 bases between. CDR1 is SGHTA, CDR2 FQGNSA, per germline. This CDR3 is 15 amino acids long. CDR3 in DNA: TGTGCCAGCAGCTTAGTAGTTTTAATGAACACTGAAGCTTTCTTT. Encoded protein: CASSLVVLMNTEAFF.

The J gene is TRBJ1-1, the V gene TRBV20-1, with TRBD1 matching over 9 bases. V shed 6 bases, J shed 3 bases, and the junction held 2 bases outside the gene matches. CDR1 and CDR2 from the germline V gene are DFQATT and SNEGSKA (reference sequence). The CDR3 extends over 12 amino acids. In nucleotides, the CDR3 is TGCAGTGCATGGACAGGGGACACTGAAGCTTTCTTT. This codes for CSAWTGDTEAFF.

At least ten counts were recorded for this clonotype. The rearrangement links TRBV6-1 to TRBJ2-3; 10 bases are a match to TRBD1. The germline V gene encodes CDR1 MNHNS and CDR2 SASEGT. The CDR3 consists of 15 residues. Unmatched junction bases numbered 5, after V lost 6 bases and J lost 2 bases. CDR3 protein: CASRTGTGVTDTQYF. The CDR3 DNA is TGTGCCAGCAGGACCGGGACAGGGGTCACAGATACGCAGTATTTT.

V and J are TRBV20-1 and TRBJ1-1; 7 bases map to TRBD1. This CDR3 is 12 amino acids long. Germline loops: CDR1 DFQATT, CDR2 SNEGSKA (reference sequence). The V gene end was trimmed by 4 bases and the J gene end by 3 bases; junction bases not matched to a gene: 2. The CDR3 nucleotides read TGCAGTGCTACAGGGGGTGACACTGAAGCTTTCTTT. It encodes CSATGGDTEAFF.

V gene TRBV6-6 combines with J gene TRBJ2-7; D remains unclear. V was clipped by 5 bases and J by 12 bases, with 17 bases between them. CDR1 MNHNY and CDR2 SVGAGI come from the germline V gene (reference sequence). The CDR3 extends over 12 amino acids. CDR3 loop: CASSDDVYESYF. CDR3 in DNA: TGTGCCAGCAGTGACGACGTCTACGAGTCGTACTTC.

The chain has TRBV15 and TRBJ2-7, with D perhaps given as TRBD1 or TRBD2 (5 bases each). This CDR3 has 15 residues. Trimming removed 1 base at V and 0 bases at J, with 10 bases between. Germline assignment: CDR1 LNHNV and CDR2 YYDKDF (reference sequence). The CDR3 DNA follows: TGTGCCACCAGCAGAGGGGCAGGGAGCTCCTACGAGCAGTACTTC. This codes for CATSRGAGSSYEQYF.

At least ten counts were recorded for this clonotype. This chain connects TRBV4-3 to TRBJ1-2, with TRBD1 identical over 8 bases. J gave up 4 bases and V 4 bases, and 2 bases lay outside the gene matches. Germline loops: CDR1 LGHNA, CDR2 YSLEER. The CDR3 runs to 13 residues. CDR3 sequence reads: CASSRDRGYGYTF. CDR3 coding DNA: TGCGCCAGCAGCCGAGACAGGGGCTATGGCTACACCTTC.

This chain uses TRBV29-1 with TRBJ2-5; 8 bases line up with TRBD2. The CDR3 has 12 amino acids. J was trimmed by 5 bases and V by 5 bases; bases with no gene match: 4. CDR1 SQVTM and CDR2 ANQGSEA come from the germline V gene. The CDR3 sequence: CSVRAGVETQYF. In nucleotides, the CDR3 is TGCAGCGTTCGAGCGGGAGTGGAGACCCAGTACTTC. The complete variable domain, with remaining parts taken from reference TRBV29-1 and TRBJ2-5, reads SAVISQKPSRDICQRGTSLTIQCQVDSQVTMMFWYRQQPGQSLTLIATANQGSEATYESGFVIDKFPISRPNLTFSTLTVSNMSPEDSSIYLCSVRAGVETQYFGPGTRLLVL.

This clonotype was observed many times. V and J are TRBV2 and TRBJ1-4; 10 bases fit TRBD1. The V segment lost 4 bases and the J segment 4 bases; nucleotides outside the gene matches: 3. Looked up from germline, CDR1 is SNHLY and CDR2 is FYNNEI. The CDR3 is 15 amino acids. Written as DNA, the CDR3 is TGTGCCAGCAGTGGACAGGGGGCGCTTAATGAAAAACTGTTTTTT. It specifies CASSGQGALNEKLFF. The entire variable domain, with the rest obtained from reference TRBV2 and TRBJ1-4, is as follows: EPEVTQTPSHQVTQMGQEVILRCVPISNHLYFYWYRQILGQKVEFLVSFYNNEISEKSEIFDDQFSVERPDGSNFTLKIRSTKLEDSAMYFCASSGQGALNEKLFFGSGTQLSVL.

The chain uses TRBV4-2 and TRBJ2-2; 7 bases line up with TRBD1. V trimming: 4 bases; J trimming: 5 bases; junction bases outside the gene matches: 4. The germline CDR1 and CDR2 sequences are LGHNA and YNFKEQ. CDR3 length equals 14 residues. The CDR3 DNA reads TGTGCCAGCAGCCTTCAGGGGGAAACCGGGGAGCTGTTTTTT. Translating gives CASSLQGETGELFF.

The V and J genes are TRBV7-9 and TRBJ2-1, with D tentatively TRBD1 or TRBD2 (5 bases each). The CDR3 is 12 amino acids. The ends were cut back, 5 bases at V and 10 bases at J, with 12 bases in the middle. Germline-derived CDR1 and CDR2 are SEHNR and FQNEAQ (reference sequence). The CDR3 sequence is CASSPGRGEQFF. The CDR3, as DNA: TGTGCCAGCAGCCCGGGACGTGGGGAGCAGTTCTTC.

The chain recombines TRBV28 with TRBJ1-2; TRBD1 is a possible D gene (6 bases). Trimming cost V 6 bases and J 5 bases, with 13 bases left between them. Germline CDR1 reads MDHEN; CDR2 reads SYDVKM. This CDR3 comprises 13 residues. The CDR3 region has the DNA TGTGCCAGCAGCCCCGGACAGAAATATGGCTACACCTTC. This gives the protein CASSPGQKYGYTF.